A single sample gave rise to the 2 T cell receptor beta chains below, sequenced in a study of STAT5B mutations in CD4+ large granular lymphocyte leukemia. Libraries were prepared by immunoSEQ multiplex PCR; TCRdb keeps only in-frame clonotypes and omits some of them. The sample lists about 40,000 clones, more than 80% occurring once. The sequencing sample was made of CD4+ T cells from blood buffy coats. These TCRs come from a human donor in good health.

The chain recombines TRBV10-3 with TRBJ1-4; 8 bases map to TRBD1. There are 13 residues in the CDR3. With 11 bases clipped from V and 5 bases from J, the junction kept 7 bases outside the gene matches. The germline gives CDR1 ENHRY, CDR2 SYGVKD. CDR3 nucleotides: TGTGCCGCGACAGGGGCGCGCAATGAAAAACTGTTTTTT. It codes for CAATGARNEKLFF.

The V call is TRBV18, the J call TRBJ1-1; 7 nucleotides align to TRBD1. There are 15 residues in the CDR3. The V and J ends lost 6 bases and 3 bases, in that order; junction bases with no gene match: 10. The germline CDR1 and CDR2 sequences are KGHSH and LQKENI. In DNA form, the CDR3 reads TGTGCCAGCTCGGGGAAGGGCCAGGGGGACACTGAAGCTTTCTTT. Protein product: CASSGKGQGDTEAFF.